This T cell receptor (beta chain) was sequenced during a study of cytomegalovirus exposure and HLA in healthy donors. The wider study: Counted in an early data release were 75 million to 85 million unique TCRs from HLA-typed donors.

CDR1 and CDR2 from the germline V gene are SGDLS and YYNGEE. The CDR3 has 15 amino acids. V lost 4 bases, J lost 3 bases, and 10 bases stayed unmatched. The PCR contained 60 Vbeta and 13 Jbeta primers. TCRdb keeps only in-frame clones here, not all; method: immunoSEQ multiplex PCR. The sample includes some 54,000 clones, approximately 80% of them seen just once. The sequencing input was PBMCs. The chain uses TRBV9 and TRBJ2-7; 7 positions match TRBD1. This sequence originates from a male donor in good health and CMV-seronegative. In DNA form, the CDR3 reads TGTGCCAGCAGCCTGGGGACAGCAACCCTCTACGAGCAGTACTTC. Translated: CASSLGTATLYEQYF.